A single sample is the source of the 8 T cell receptor beta chains below, sequenced in a study of T cell responses to AZD1222 COVID-19 vaccine. TCRdb's copy holds only in-frame clones and misses some; the assay was immunoSEQ multiplex PCR. The sample has 95,000 to 150,000 clones, about 85% seen once. The sequenced sample was peripheral blood, obtained on day 0 of AZD1222 vaccination. The receptor set was obtained from an adult in good health.

The sample holds one count of this clone. V is TRBV29-1 and J is TRBJ2-7; 10 bases match TRBD2. Germline trimming cut 3 bases from V and 1 base from J; bases unmatched to any gene: 0. CDR3 length: 13 amino acids. Germline V gene data show CDR1 as SQVTM and CDR2 as ANQGSEA. The chain's CDR3 is CSVDSGGSYEQYF. The CDR3 bases are TGCAGCGTTGATAGCGGGGGGTCCTACGAGCAGTACTTC.

The rearrangement links TRBV18 to TRBJ1-4, with D possibly being TRBD1 (5 bases). The CDR3 length is 14 residues. The germline V and J ends were trimmed by 2 bases and 8 bases, with 12 bases remaining between them. Germline CDR1 KGHSH, CDR2 LQKENI. Here the CDR3 DNA reads TGTGCCAGCTCACCAGAGGGGAATCAGGAAAAACTGTTTTTT. Translated: CASSPEGNQEKLFF. Full variable domain (remainder filled in from reference TRBV18 and TRBJ1-4): NAGVMQNPRHLVRRRGQEARLRCSPMKGHSHVYWYRQLPEEGLKFMVYLQKENIIDESGMPKERFSAEFPKEGPSILRIQQVVRGDSAAYFCASSPEGNQEKLFFGSGTQLSVL.

A single count supports this clone. This rearrangement joins TRBV13 to TRBJ2-3, with 7 bases matching TRBD1. From germline, CDR1 is PRHDT and CDR2 FYEKMQ (reference sequence). This CDR3 has 15 amino acids. Unmatched junction bases numbered 4, after V lost 0 bases and J lost 4 bases. The CDR3 sequence is CASSLGTGNPDTQYF. In nucleotides, the CDR3 is TGTGCCAGCAGCTTAGGGACAGGGAACCCAGATACGCAGTATTTT.

J is TRBJ2-7 and V is TRBV7-9; 8 bases fit TRBD1. This CDR3 is 13 amino acids long. Germline trimming cut 4 bases from V and 4 bases from J; bases unmatched to any gene: 3. Germline lookup yields CDR1 SEHNR and CDR2 FQNEAQ (reference sequence). The CDR3 coding sequence is TGTGCCAGCAGCTGGGACAGGAAATACGAGCAGTACTTC. This gives the protein CASSWDRKYEQYF. Drawing the rest from reference TRBV7-9 and TRBJ2-7, the complete variable domain is DTGVSQNPRHKITKRGQNVTFRCDPISEHNRLYWYRQTLGQGPEFLTYFQNEAQLEKSRLLSDRFSAERPKGSFSTLEIQRTEQGDSAMYLCASSWDRKYEQYFGPGTRLTVT.

This clone was seen only a few times. The chain couples TRBV7-3 to TRBJ2-2, with D perhaps being TRBD1 or TRBD2 (6 bases each). Trimming removed 5 bases at V and 3 bases at J, with 13 bases between. This CDR3 has 15 amino acids. The V gene's germline CDR1 is SGHTA and CDR2 FQGTGA. CDR3 sequence: CASSRMEGDTGELFF. DNA for the CDR3: TGTGCCAGCAGCCGCATGGAGGGGGACACCGGGGAGCTGTTTTTT.

The rearrangement uses TRBV28 and TRBJ1-4; a weak D match, TRBD1 (5 bases). Germline assignment: CDR1 MDHEN and CDR2 SYDVKM. This CDR3 region has 13 residues. V was trimmed by 8 bases and J by 4 bases, leaving 11 bases between them. CDR3 amino acids: CASSTGSNEKLFF. DNA for the CDR3: TGTGCCAGCTCTACAGGTAGTAATGAAAAACTGTTTTTT.

V usage is TRBV7-8 and J usage is TRBJ2-7; TRBD2 matches at 13 bases. CDR1 SGHVS and CDR2 FQNEAQ come from the germline V gene. V lost 8 bases and J lost 4; bases outside the gene matches: 2. The CDR3 spans 13 residues. CDR3 protein: CASGLAGVYEQYF. The CDR3 DNA sequence: TGTGCCAGCGGACTAGCGGGGGTTTACGAGCAGTACTTC. The whole variable domain, filled in from reference TRBV7-8 and TRBJ2-7, reads GAGVSQSPRYKVAKRGQDVALRCDPISGHVSLFWYQQALGQGPEFLTYFQNEAQLDKSGLPSDRFFAERPEGSVSTLKIQRTQQEDSAVYLCASGLAGVYEQYFGPGTRLTVT.

This clone was counted many times. The gene calls are TRBV28 and TRBJ1-2; TRBD1 matches at 9 bases. The V gene end was trimmed by 5 bases and the J gene end by 6 bases; junction bases not matched to a gene: 10. Germline V gene sequence: CDR1 MDHEN, CDR2 SYDVKM. There are 15 residues in the CDR3. DNA for the CDR3: TGTGCCAGCAGTCTAGACCGGACAGGGGTGGATGGCTACACCTTC. Protein product: CASSLDRTGVDGYTF.